The present entry profiles one T cell receptor beta chain with its context. With 6 bases removed from V and 0 bases from J, the gap between germline ends came to 9 bases. Germline V gene sequence: CDR1 SQVTM, CDR2 ANQGSEA. The CDR3 totals 12 residues. Each CDR3 protein gets one entry after TCRdb re-called the 5' RACE reads with MiXCR. The sample has some 68,000 distinct CDR3 sequences; 15% to 20% are singletons. These data originate in a study of T-cell memory formation after mild COVID-19. This receptor was taken from an adult woman who had mild COVID-19 (a few samples of this study predate the infection). Cell type and time point are not known. This sequence joins TRBV29-1 and TRBJ2-7, with a possible D match to TRBD2 (6 bases). Sequencing was carried out using PBMCs or a T cell subset sorted from them (not recorded which). CDR3 sequence: CSVEEGSYEQYF. For the CDR3, the DNA is TGCAGCGTAGAGGAGGGCTCCTACGAGCAGTACTTC.